Following are 8 T cell receptor beta chains from one sample sequenced in a study of cytomegalovirus exposure and HLA in healthy donors. PCR was performed using 60 Vbeta and 13 Jbeta primers. TCRdb keeps only in-frame clones here, not all; method: immunoSEQ multiplex PCR. The sample lists approximately 100,000 clones; 60% to 75% were seen once. The sample was PBMCs. The receptors derive from a man in his fifties in good health and CMV-seronegative.

This clone was seen more than once but under ten times. Distinct nucleotide sequences in the sample also encode this CDR3. The chain recombines TRBV28 with TRBJ2-2; 7 nucleotides match TRBD2. Unmatched junction bases numbered 0, after V lost 6 bases and J lost 5 bases. The CDR3 runs 12 residues. The germline CDR1 and CDR2 sequences are MDHEN and SYDVKM. This chain's CDR3 is CASRGGTGELFF. CDR3 DNA: TGTGCCAGCAGGGGGGGGACCGGGGAGCTGTTTTTT.

The chain joins TRBV2 to TRBJ1-6, with no clear D. The CDR3 spans 15 residues. Germline V gene sequence: CDR1 SNHLY, CDR2 FYNNEI. Trimming removed 2 bases from V and 7 bases from J, with 12 bases in between. The CDR3, as DNA: TGTGCCAGCAGTGAATTTAGAGGCGGAAATTCACCCCTCCACTTT. Protein sequence: CASSEFRGGNSPLHF.

The V gene is TRBV5-1, the J gene TRBJ2-1; no definite D call. The CDR3 contains 13 residues. The germline CDR1 and CDR2 sequences are SGHRS and YFSETQ. The V and J ends lost 1 base and 7 bases respectively, with 9 bases between them. CDR3 coding DNA: TGCGCCAGCAGCTTGCCTAGTGGGAATGAGCAGTTCTTC. Residues: CASSLPSGNEQFF.

The rearrangement joins TRBV5-5 to TRBJ2-3; 12 bases align to TRBD2. Unmatched junction bases numbered 4, after V lost 3 bases and J lost 2 bases. Germline-derived CDR1 and CDR2 are SGHKS and YYEKEE (reference sequence). The CDR3 is 16 amino acids. CDR3 sequence: CASSSRTSGNTDTQYF. In DNA form, the CDR3 reads TGTGCCAGCAGCTCCCGGACTAGCGGGAACACAGATACGCAGTATTTT.

CDR3 sequence: CASSREPYGYTF. The CDR3 DNA is TGTGCCAGCAGTAGGGAGCCCTATGGCTACACCTTC. The V call is TRBV6-5, the J call TRBJ1-2; no clear D gene. Germline loops: CDR1 MNHEY, CDR2 SVGAGI. Trimming cost V 5 bases and J 4 bases, with 8 bases left between them. The CDR3 consists of 12 residues.

V gene TRBV6-5 combines with J gene TRBJ1-1; 8 bases match TRBD1. Trimming cost V 8 bases and J 4 bases; bases outside gene matches: 6. The germline gives CDR1 MNHEY, CDR2 SVGAGI. The CDR3 covers 13 residues. This CDR3 reads CASSLQGGTEAFF. CDR3 coding DNA: TGTGCCAGCTCCTTACAGGGGGGCACTGAAGCTTTCTTT.

The chain recombines TRBV19 with TRBJ2-2; TRBD1 aligns across 7 bases. V lost 6 bases to trimming and J lost 6 bases; unmatched junction nucleotides: 4. CDR1 is LNHDA, CDR2 SQIVND, per germline (reference sequence). The CDR3 runs 13 residues. CDR3: CASSDRESGELFF. The CDR3 nucleotides read TGTGCCAGTAGCGACAGGGAGTCCGGGGAGCTGTTTTTT.

The chain couples TRBV28 to TRBJ2-2, with D perhaps TRBD2 (6 bases). CDR1 and CDR2 (germline): MDHEN, SYDVKM. This CDR3 is built from 15 residues. The V end was cut by 2 bases, the J end by 1 base, with 8 bases between. CDR3 in amino acids: CASSLGTLNTGELFF. DNA for the CDR3: TGTGCCAGCAGTTTAGGGACTCTGAACACCGGGGAGCTGTTTTTT.